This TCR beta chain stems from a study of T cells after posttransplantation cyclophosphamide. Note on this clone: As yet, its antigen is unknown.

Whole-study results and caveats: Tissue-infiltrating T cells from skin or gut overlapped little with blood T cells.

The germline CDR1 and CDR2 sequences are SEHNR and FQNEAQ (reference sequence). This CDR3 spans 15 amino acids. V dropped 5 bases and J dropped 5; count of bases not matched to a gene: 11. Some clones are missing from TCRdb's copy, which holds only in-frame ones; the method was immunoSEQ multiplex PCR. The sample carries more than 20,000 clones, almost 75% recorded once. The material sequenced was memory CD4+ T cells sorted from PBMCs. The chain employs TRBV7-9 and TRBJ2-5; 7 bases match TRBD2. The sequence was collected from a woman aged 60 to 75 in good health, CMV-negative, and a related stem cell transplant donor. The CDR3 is CASSPGGTGGETQYF. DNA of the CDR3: TGTGCCAGCAGCCCGGGGGGTACGGGCGGGGAGACCCAGTACTTC.